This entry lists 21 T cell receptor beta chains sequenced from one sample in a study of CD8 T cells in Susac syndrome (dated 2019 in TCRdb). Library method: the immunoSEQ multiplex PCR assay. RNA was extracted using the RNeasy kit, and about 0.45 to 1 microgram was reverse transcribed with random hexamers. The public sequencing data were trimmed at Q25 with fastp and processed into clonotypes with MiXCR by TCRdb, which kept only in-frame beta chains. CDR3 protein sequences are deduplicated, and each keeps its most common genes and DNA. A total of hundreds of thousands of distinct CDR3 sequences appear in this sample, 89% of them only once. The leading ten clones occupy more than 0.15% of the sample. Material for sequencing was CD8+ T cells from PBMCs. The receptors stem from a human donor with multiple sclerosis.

In nucleotides, the CDR3 is TGTGCCAGCAGCTTGGCCCGGCCCAATGAGCAGTTCTTC. Translating it yields CASSLARPNEQFF. J is TRBJ2-1 and V is TRBV5-4; D gene ambiguous. From germline, CDR1 is SGHNT and CDR2 YYREEE (reference sequence). Between the trimmed V and J ends, which lost 0 bases and 6 bases, there was a span of 7 bases. The CDR3 totals 13 residues. Drawing the rest from reference TRBV5-4 and TRBJ2-1, the complete variable domain is ETGVTQSPTHLIKTRGQQVTLRCSSQSGHNTVSWYQQALGQGPQFIFQYYREEENGRGNFPPRFSGLQFPNYSSELNVNALELDDSALYLCASSLARPNEQFFGPGTRLTVL.

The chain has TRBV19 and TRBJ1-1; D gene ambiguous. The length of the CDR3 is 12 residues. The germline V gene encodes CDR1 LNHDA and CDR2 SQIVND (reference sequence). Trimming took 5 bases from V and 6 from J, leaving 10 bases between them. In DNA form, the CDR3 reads TGTGCCAGTAGTTACGGAGTCGCTGAAGCTTTCTTT. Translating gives CASSYGVAEAFF.

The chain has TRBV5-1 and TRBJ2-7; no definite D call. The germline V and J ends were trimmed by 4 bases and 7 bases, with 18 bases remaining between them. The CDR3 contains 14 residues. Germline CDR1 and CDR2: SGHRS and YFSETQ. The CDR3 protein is CASSGWGTEREQYF. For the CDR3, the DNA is TGCGCCAGCAGCGGTTGGGGTACTGAACGGGAGCAGTACTTC.

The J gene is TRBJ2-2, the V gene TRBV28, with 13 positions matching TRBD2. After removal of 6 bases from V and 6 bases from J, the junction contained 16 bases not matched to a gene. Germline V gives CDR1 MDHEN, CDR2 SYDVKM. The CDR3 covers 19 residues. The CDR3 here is CASSTRLAGGGRFAGELFF. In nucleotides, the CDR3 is TGTGCCAGCAGCACCCGACTAGCGGGAGGCGGGAGGTTTGCCGGGGAGCTGTTTTTT.

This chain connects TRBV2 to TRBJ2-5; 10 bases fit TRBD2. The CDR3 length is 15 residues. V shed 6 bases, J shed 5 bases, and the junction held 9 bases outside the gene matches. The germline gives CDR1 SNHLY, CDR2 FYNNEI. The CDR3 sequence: CASSQGTSDVETQYF. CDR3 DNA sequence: TGTGCCAGCAGCCAAGGGACTAGCGACGTGGAGACCCAGTACTTC.

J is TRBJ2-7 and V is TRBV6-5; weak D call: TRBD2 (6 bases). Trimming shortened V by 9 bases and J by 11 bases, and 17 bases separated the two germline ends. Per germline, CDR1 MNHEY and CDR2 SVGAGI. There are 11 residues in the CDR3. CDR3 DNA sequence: TGTGCCAGTTCGGGCGCCGGGGAGGAGTACTTC. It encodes CASSGAGEEYF.

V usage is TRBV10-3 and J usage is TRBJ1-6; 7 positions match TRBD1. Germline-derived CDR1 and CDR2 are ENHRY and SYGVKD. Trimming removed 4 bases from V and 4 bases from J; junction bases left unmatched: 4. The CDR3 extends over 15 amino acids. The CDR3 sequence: CAISVRTGYNSPLHF. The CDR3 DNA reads TGTGCCATCAGTGTCCGGACAGGTTATAATTCACCCCTCCACTTT.

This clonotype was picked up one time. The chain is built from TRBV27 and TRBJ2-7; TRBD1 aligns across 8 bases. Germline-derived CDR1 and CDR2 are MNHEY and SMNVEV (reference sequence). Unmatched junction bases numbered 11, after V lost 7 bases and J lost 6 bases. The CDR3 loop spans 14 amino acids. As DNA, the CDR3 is TGTGCCAGCAACGCTTTGGACAGGGCTTCCGAGCAGTACTTC. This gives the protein CASNALDRASEQYF.

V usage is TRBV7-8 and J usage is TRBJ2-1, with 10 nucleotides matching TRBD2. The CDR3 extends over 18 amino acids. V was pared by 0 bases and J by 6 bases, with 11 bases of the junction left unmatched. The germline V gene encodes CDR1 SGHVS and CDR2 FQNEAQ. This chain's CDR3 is CASSLAFRASGGGNEQFF. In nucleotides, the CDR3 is TGTGCCAGCAGCTTAGCGTTCAGGGCTAGCGGGGGTGGCAATGAGCAGTTCTTC.

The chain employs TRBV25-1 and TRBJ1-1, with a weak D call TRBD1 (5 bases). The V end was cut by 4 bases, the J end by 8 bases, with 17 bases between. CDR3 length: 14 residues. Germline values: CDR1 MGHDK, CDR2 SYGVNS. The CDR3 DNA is TGTGCCAGCAGTGTATCGGAGGAGGGGCCGGAAGCTTTCTTT. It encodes CASSVSEEGPEAFF.

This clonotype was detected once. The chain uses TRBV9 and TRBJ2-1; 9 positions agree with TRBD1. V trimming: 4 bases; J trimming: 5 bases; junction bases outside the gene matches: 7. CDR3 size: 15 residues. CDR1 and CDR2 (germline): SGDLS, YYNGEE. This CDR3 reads CASSPTGGRDNEQFF. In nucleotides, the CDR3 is TGTGCCAGCAGCCCTACAGGGGGCAGGGACAATGAGCAGTTCTTC. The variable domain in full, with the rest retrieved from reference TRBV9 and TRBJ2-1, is DSGVTQTPKHLITATGQRVTLRCSPRSGDLSVYWYQQSLDQGLQFLIQYYNGEERAKGNILERFSAQQFPDLHSELNLSSLELGDSALYFCASSPTGGRDNEQFFGPGTRLTVL.

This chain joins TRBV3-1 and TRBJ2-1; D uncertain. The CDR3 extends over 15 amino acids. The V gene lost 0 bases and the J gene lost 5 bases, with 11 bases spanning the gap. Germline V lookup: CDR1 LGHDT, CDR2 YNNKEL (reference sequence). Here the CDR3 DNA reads TGTGCCAGCAGCCAAGACCTAATACCCCACAATGAGCAGTTCTTC. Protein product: CASSQDLIPHNEQFF.

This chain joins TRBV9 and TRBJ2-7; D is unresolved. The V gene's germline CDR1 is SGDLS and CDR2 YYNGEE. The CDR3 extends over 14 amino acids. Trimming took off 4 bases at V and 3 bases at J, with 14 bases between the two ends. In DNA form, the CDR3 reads TGTGCCAGCAGCCCCTGGGTCGAGAGCTACGAGCAGTACTTC. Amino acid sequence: CASSPWVESYEQYF.

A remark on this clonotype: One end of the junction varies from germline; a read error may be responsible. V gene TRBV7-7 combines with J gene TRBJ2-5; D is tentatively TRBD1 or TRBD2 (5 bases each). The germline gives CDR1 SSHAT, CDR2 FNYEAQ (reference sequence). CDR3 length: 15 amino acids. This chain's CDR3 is CASTLTGGDKETQYF. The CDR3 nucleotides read TGTGCTAGCACCCTAACTGGGGGAGATAAAGAGACCCAGTACTTC.

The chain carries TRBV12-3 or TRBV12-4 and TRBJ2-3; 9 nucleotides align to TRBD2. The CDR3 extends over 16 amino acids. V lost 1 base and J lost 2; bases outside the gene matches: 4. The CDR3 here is CASSLELAGYTDTQYF. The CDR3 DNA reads TGTGCCAGCAGTTTAGAACTAGCGGGTTACACAGATACGCAGTATTTT.

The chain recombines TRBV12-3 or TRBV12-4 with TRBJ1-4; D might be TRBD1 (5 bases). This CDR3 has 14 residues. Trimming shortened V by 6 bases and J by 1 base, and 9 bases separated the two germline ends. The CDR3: CASSPGGTNEKLFF. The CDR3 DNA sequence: TGTGCCAGCAGCCCGGGGGGAACTAATGAAAAACTGTTTTTT.

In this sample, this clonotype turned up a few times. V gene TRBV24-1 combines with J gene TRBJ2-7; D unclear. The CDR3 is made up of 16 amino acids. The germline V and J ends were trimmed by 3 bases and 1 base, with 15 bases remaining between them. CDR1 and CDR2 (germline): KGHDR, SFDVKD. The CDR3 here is CATSDGPTPSSYEQYF. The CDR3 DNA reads TGTGCCACCAGTGATGGGCCCACGCCGTCATCCTACGAGCAGTACTTC.

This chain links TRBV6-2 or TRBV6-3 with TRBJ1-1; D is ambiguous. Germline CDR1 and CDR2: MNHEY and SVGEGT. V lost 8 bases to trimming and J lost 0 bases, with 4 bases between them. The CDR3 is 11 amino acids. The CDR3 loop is CASAMNTEAFF. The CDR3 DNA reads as TGTGCCAGCGCGATGAACACTGAAGCTTTCTTT.

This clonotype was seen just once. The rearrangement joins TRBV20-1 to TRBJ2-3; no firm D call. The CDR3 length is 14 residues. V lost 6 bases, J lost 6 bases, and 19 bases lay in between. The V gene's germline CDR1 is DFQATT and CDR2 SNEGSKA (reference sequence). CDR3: CSAPSRVVWDTQYF. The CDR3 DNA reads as TGCAGTGCGCCCTCCCGGGTTGTGTGGGATACGCAGTATTTT.

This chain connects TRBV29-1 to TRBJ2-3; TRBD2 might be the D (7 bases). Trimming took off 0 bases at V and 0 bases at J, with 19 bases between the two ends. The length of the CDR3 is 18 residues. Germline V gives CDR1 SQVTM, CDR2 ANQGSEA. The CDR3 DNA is TGCAGCGTTGAAGATGCTGAGGGGGGGCTGGGGAGCACAGATACGCAGTATTTT. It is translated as CSVEDAEGGLGSTDTQYF.

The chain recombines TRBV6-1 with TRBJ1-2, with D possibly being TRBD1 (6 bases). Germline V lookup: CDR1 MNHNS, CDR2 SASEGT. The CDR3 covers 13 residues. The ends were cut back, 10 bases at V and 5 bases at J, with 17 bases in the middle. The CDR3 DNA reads TGTGCCACCCGGACAGTCTCCGATTATGGCTACACCTTC. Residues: CATRTVSDYGYTF.